This T cell receptor (beta chain) was captured by sequencing in a study of blood T cells in healthy people across ages. Whole-study context: There was about one barcoded beta molecule captured by template switching per two T cells. Study-level results: Significant beta diversity loss was already apparent by age roughly 38, declining roughly linearly. Aged donors had fewer naive CD4+ cells and lower diversity than long-lived donors.

Comment on this clonotype: Antigen unknown.

The second PCR ran about 6 to 12 cycles with a sample-barcoded 5' primer and J-beta primers. TCRdb reanalysed the 5' RACE reads using MiXCR and keeps one entry per CDR3 protein. Of hundreds of thousands of distinct CDR3 sequences listed, roughly 44% are singletons. Peripheral blood from each donor was collected in a volume of about 10 milliliters. There are 15 residues in the CDR3. CDR1 and CDR2 from the germline V gene are ENHRY and SYGVKD. Trimming pared 3 bases from V and 5 bases from J, leaving 15 bases between. The source of this sequence is a man aged 60-69 years in good health. The sequenced sample consisted of blood. This sequence joins TRBV10-3 and TRBJ2-3, with D unclear. DNA of the CDR3: TGTGCCATCAGTGACCCCATTAGGTCCGGAGATACGCAGTATTTT. It is translated as CAISDPIRSGDTQYF.